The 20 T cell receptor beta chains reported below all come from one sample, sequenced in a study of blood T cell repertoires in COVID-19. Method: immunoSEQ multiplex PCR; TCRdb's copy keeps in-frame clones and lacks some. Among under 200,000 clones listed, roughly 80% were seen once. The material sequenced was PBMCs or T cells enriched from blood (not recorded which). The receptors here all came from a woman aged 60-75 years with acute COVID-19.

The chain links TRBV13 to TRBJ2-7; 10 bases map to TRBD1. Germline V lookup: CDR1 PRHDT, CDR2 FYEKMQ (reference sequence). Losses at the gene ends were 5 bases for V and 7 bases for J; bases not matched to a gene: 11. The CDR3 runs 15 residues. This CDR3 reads CASSPGTGESVEQYF. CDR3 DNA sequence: TGTGCCAGCAGCCCGGGGACAGGGGAGAGCGTGGAGCAGTACTTC.

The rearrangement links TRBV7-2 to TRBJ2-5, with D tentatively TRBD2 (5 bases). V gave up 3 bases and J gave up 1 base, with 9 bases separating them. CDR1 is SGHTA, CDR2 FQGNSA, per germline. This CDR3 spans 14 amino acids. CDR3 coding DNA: TGTGCCAGCAGCTTCGCGGGCCCCCAAGAGACCCAGTACTTC. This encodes CASSFAGPQETQYF.

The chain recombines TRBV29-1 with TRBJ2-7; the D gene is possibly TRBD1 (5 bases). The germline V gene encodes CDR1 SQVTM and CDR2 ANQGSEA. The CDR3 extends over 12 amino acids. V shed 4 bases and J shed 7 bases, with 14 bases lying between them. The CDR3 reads CSVGSTALEQYF. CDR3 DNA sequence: TGCAGCGTTGGGTCGACAGCCTTGGAGCAGTACTTC.

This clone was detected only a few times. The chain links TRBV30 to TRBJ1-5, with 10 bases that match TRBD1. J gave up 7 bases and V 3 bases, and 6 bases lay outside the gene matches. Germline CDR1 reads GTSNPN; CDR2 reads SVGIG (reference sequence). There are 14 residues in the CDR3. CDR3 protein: CAWRGQGSAQPQHF. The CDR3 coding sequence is TGTGCCTGGAGGGGACAGGGGTCCGCGCAGCCCCAGCATTTT.

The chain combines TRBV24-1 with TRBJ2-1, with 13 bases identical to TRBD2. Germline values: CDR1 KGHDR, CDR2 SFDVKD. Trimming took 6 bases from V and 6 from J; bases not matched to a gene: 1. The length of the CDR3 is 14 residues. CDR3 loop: CATSTSGRANEQFF. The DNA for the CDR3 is TGTGCCACCAGTACTAGCGGGAGGGCCAATGAGCAGTTCTTC.

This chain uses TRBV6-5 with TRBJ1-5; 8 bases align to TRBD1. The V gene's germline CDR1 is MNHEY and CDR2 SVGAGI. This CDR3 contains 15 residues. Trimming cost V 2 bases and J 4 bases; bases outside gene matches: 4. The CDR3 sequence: CASSYRQGRNQPQHF. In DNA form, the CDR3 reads TGTGCCAGCAGTTACAGACAGGGGCGAAATCAGCCCCAGCATTTT.

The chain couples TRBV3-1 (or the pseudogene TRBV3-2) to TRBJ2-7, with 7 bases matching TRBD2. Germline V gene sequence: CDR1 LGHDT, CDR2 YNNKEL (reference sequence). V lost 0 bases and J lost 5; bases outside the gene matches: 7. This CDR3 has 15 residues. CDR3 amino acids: CASSQDTGEGNEQYF. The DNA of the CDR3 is TGTGCCAGCAGCCAAGATACGGGGGAGGGGAACGAGCAGTACTTC.

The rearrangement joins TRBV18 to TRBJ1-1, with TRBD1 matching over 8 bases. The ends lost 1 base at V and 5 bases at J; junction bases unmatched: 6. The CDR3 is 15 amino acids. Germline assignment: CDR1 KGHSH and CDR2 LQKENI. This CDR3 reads CASSPLGQGGTEAFF. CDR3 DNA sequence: TGTGCCAGCTCACCACTAGGACAGGGAGGGACTGAAGCTTTCTTT.

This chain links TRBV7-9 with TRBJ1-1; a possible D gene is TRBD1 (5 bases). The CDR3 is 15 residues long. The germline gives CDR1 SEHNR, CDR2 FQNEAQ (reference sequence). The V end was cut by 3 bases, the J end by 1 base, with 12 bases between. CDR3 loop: CASSFGWGGNTEAFF. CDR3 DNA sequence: TGTGCCAGCAGCTTCGGATGGGGCGGGAACACTGAAGCTTTCTTT.

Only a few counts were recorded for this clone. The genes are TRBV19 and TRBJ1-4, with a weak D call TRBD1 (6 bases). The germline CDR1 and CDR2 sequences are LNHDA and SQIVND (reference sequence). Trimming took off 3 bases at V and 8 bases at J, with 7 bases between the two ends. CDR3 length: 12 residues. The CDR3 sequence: CASSIRGEKLFF. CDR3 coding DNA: TGTGCCAGTAGTATCAGGGGCGAAAAACTGTTTTTT.

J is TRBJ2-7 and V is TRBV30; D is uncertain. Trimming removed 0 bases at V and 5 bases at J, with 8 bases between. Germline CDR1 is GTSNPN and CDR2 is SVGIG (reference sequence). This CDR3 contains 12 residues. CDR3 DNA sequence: TGTGCCTGGAGTGTATTAATAAACGAGCAGTACTTC. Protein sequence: CAWSVLINEQYF.

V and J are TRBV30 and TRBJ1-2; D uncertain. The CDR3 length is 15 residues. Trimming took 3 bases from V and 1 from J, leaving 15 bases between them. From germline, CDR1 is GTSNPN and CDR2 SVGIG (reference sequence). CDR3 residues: CAWRPPGTINYGYTF. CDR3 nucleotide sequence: TGTGCCTGGAGACCACCGGGAACAATTAACTATGGCTACACCTTC.

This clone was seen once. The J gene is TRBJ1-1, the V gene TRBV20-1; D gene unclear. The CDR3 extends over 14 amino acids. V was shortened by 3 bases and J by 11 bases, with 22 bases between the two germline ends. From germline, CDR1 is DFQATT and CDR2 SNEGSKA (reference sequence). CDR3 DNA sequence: TGCAGTGCTAGTTCGGAAAACGGGGTTGGTTATGCTTTCTTT. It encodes CSASSENGVGYAFF.

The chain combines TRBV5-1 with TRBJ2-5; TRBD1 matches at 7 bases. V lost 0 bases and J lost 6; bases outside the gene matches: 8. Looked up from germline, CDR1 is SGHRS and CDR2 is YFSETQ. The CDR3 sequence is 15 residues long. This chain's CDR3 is CASSLGGQTSQTQYF. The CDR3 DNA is TGCGCCAGCAGCTTGGGGGGACAGACTTCTCAGACCCAGTACTTC.

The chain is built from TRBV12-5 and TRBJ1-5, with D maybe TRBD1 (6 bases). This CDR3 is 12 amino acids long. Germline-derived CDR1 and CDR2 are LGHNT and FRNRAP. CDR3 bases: TGTGCAAGCAGCAGGGGAAATCAGCCCCAGCATTTT. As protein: CASSRGNQPQHF.

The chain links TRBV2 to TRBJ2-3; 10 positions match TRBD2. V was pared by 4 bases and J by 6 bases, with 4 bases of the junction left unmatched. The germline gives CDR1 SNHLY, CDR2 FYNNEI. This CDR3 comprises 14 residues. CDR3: CASSGGLASDTQYF. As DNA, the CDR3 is TGTGCCAGCAGTGGGGGACTAGCGAGTGATACGCAGTATTTT.

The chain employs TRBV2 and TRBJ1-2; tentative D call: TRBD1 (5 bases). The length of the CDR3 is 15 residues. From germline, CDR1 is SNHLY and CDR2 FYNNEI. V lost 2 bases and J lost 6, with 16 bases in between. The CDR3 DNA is TGTGCCAGCAGTGAATCGGGGGGAAAGTGGAATGGCTACACCTTC. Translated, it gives CASSESGGKWNGYTF. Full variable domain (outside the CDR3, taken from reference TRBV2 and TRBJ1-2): EPEVTQTPSHQVTQMGQEVILRCVPISNHLYFYWYRQILGQKVEFLVSFYNNEISEKSEIFDDQFSVERPDGSNFTLKIRSTKLEDSAMYFCASSESGGKWNGYTFGSGTRLTVV.

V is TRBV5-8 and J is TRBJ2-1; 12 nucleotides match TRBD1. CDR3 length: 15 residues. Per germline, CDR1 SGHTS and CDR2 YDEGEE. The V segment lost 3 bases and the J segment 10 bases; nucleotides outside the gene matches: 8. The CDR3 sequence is CASSSGTGGINEQFF. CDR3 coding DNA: TGTGCCAGCAGCTCCGGGACAGGGGGCATAAACGAGCAGTTCTTC.

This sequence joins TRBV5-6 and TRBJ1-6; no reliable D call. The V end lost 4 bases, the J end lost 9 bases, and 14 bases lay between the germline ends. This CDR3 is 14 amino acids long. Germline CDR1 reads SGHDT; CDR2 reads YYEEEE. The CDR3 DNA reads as TGTGCCAGCAGCCGCGGGTGGGATCGTTCACCCCTCCACTTT. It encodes CASSRGWDRSPLHF.

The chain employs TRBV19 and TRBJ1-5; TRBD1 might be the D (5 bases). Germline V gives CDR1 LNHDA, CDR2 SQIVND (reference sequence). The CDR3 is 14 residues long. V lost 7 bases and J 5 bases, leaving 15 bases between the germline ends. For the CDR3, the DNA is TGTGCCAGTACCCCCGCCGGGGGGGATCAGCCCCAGCATTTT. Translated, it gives CASTPAGGDQPQHF.